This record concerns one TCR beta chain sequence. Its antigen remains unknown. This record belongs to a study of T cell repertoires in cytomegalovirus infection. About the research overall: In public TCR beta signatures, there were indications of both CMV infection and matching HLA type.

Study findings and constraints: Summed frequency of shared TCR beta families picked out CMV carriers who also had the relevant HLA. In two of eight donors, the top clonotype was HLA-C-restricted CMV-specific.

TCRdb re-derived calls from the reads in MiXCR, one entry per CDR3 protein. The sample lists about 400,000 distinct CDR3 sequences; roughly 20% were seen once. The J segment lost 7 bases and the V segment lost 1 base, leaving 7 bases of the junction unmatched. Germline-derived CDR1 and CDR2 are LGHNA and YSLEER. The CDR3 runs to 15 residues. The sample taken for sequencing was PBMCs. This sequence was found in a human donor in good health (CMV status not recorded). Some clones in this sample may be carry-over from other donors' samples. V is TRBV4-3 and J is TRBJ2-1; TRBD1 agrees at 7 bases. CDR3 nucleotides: TGCGCCAGCAGCCAAGGGGGGACAGTTGGGAATGAGCAGTTCTTC. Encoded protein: CASSQGGTVGNEQFF.